This passage covers 21 T cell receptor beta chains from one sample sequenced in a study of blood T cell repertoires in COVID-19. Data came from immunoSEQ multiplex PCR; TCRdb stores just in-frame clones and leaves some out. The data contain roughly 230,000 clones, approximately 83% of them singletons. Sequenced sample: PBMCs or T cells enriched from blood (not recorded which). The receptors were sampled from a man aged 45 to 65 who had recovered from COVID-19.

The J gene is TRBJ2-7, the V gene TRBV4-2; D remains unclear. CDR1 is LGHNA and CDR2 is YNFKEQ in the germline V gene. CDR3 size: 14 residues. The V and J ends lost 1 base and 2 bases respectively, with 9 bases between them. CDR3 in DNA: TGTGCCAGCAGCCAAGTTGGAGTGCCCTACGAGCAGTACTTC. It encodes CASSQVGVPYEQYF.

The chain links TRBV18 to TRBJ1-6, with TRBD1 identical over 9 bases. The CDR3 extends over 14 amino acids. The trim removed 4 bases at V and 9 bases at J, leaving 4 bases unmatched. Germline loops: CDR1 KGHSH, CDR2 LQKENI. The CDR3 nucleotides are TGTGCCAGCTCACAGGGACAGGGTCTTTCACCCCTCCACTTT. Protein product: CASSQGQGLSPLHF.

V is TRBV29-1 and J is TRBJ1-1, with a possible D match to TRBD1 (6 bases). Germline assignment: CDR1 SQVTM and CDR2 ANQGSEA. This CDR3 is built from 14 residues. Trimming stripped 7 bases from V and 0 bases from J, with 15 bases between. CDR3 sequence reads: CSARKGQMNTEAFF. The CDR3 DNA reads as TGCAGCGCCCGAAAGGGACAAATGAACACTGAAGCTTTCTTT.

The V gene is TRBV10-1, the J gene TRBJ1-1; 9 bases fit TRBD1. V trimming: 6 bases; J trimming: 1 base; junction bases outside the gene matches: 3. Germline lookup yields CDR1 WNHNN and CDR2 SYGVQD (reference sequence). CDR3 length: 14 amino acids. CDR3 nucleotides: TGCGCCAGCAGACCGGGACAGGGGAACACTGAAGCTTTCTTT. Translation: CASRPGQGNTEAFF.

The chain is built from TRBV7-2 and TRBJ1-5; D might be TRBD1 (5 bases). V lost 1 base and J lost 0, with 7 bases in between. CDR1 is SGHTA and CDR2 is FQGNSA in the germline V gene. There are 15 residues in the CDR3. The CDR3 region is CASSLGQYSNQPQHF. Written as DNA, the CDR3 is TGTGCCAGCAGCTTAGGACAGTATAGCAATCAGCCCCAGCATTTT.

This clone occurred many times. The genes are TRBV7-8 and TRBJ2-2; no definite D call. This CDR3 has 14 residues. The ends were cut back, 3 bases at V and 7 bases at J, with 12 bases in the middle. Germline V CDR1 and CDR2: SGHVS, FQNEAQ. The CDR3 sequence: CASSFYSLGGELFF. DNA of the CDR3: TGTGCCAGCAGCTTTTACAGCCTGGGCGGGGAGCTGTTTTTT.

CDR3 nucleotide sequence: TGCGCCAGCAGTGGATCAGTCTTGACCTACGAGCAGTACTTC. Translating it yields CASSGSVLTYEQYF. This sequence joins TRBV10-2 and TRBJ2-7, with D uncertain. Trimming removed 4 bases from V and 2 bases from J, with 12 bases in between. The CDR3 is 14 residues long. CDR1 is WSHSY and CDR2 is SAAADI in the germline V gene.

V usage is TRBV5-6 and J usage is TRBJ2-3; D is perhaps TRBD1 (5 bases). Germline assignment: CDR1 SGHDT and CDR2 YYEEEE. The V end was cut by 0 bases, the J end by 2 bases, with 10 bases between. There are 15 residues in the CDR3. The CDR3 nucleotides read TGTGCCAGCAGCTTGGGACAGATACTCACAGATACGCAGTATTTT. Translation gives CASSLGQILTDTQYF.

CDR3 residues: CASSQAGASSYEQYF. The CDR3 DNA is TGTGCCAGCAGTCAAGCGGGAGCGAGCTCCTACGAGCAGTACTTC. The genes are TRBV28 and TRBJ2-7; TRBD2 matches 8 bases. J gave up 0 bases and V 5 bases, and 6 bases lay outside the gene matches. Germline CDR1 is MDHEN and CDR2 is SYDVKM. This CDR3 has 15 amino acids.

The table lists this clone with a few counts. The CDR3 protein is CASSNGQGRGEKLFF. The DNA for the CDR3 is TGTGCCAGTAGTAACGGACAGGGTCGAGGTGAAAAACTGTTTTTT. V gene TRBV19 combines with J gene TRBJ1-4; TRBD1 matches 8 bases. The CDR3 has 15 amino acids. Germline CDR1 is LNHDA and CDR2 is SQIVND (reference sequence). The V segment lost 4 bases and the J segment 7 bases; nucleotides outside the gene matches: 8.

The V gene is TRBV16, the J gene TRBJ1-4, with 7 bases aligning to TRBD1. In germline, CDR1 is KGHSY, CDR2 FQNENV. V shed 4 bases, J shed 4 bases, and the junction held 3 bases outside the gene matches. There are 14 residues in the CDR3. CDR3 residues: CASSPGGFNEKLFF. In DNA form, the CDR3 reads TGTGCCAGCAGCCCAGGGGGTTTTAATGAAAAACTGTTTTTT.

This sequence joins TRBV12-3 or TRBV12-4 and TRBJ2-5, with TRBD2 matching 8 bases. The V gene end was trimmed by 6 bases and the J gene end by 3 bases; junction bases not matched to a gene: 3. The CDR3 has 13 amino acids. CDR3 loop: CASREGLEETQYF. CDR3 DNA sequence: TGTGCCAGCAGGGAGGGACTAGAAGAGACCCAGTACTTC.

This rearrangement joins TRBV30 to TRBJ1-1; the D gene is possibly TRBD1 (6 bases). Germline-derived CDR1 and CDR2 are GTSNPN and SVGIG (reference sequence). Trimming removed 3 bases at V and 8 bases at J, with 22 bases between. CDR3 length equals 15 residues. CDR3: CAWRGFIDRRGEAFF. The CDR3 DNA reads TGTGCCTGGAGAGGGTTTATAGACAGGCGGGGGGAAGCTTTCTTT.

The chain employs TRBV28 and TRBJ2-7; D perhaps matches TRBD1 (5 bases). CDR1 and CDR2 (germline): MDHEN, SYDVKM. The CDR3 totals 13 residues. Trimming removed 6 bases at V and 1 base at J, with 10 bases between. CDR3 amino acids: CASRKNRSYEQYF. DNA of the CDR3: TGTGCCAGCAGGAAAAACAGGTCCTACGAGCAGTACTTC.

This rearrangement joins TRBV28 to TRBJ2-7; TRBD1 might be the D (6 bases). The germline gives CDR1 MDHEN, CDR2 SYDVKM. Trimming pared 6 bases from V and 2 bases from J, leaving 17 bases between. CDR3 length equals 15 residues. CDR3 coding DNA: TGTGCCAGCAGCTGGGGGCAGTCGCCGGCCTACGAGCAGTACTTC. It is translated as CASSWGQSPAYEQYF.

This clone appeared once. The chain carries TRBV20-1 and TRBJ1-1; D not certain. Germline CDR1 reads DFQATT; CDR2 reads SNEGSKA (reference sequence). This CDR3 is 11 amino acids long. CDR3 DNA: TGCAGCAGACGGGTGAACACTGAAGCTTTCTTT. Its protein is CSRRVNTEAFF.

This chain uses TRBV5-1 with TRBJ2-5, with D perhaps matching TRBD1 (6 bases). Between the trimmed V and J ends, which lost 4 bases and 5 bases, there was a span of 21 bases. CDR1 SGHRS and CDR2 YFSETQ come from the germline V gene. There are 16 residues in the CDR3. The CDR3 bases are TGCGCCAGCAGCGGGGATGCAGGGGCTTCTGGGGAGACCCAGTACTTC. Translated, it gives CASSGDAGASGETQYF. Full variable domain (missing parts from reference TRBV5-1 and TRBJ2-5): KAGVTQTPRYLIKTRGQQVTLSCSPISGHRSVSWYQQTPGQGLQFLFEYFSETQRNKGNFPGRFSGRQFSNSRSEMNVSTLELGDSALYLCASSGDAGASGETQYFGPGTRLLVL.

In DNA form, the CDR3 reads TGTGCCAGCAGCGTAGCGGGAGGTACAGCAGATACGCAGTATTTT. Translating it yields CASSVAGGTADTQYF. J is TRBJ2-3 and V is TRBV7-3; 10 bases are shared with TRBD2. The junction had 6 bases not matched to a gene; V was cut back by 5 bases and J by 4 bases. The CDR3 loop spans 15 amino acids. Germline CDR1 SGHTA, CDR2 FQGTGA.

This chain connects TRBV7-9 to TRBJ1-1, with D possibly being TRBD1 (6 bases). The V end lost 1 base, the J end lost 9 bases, and 18 bases lay between the germline ends. The CDR3 runs to 15 residues. From germline, CDR1 is SEHNR and CDR2 FQNEAQ (reference sequence). In nucleotides, the CDR3 is TGTGCCAGCAGCTTAGTAAGGGGACATTCTACTCAAGCTTTCTTT. Translated, it gives CASSLVRGHSTQAFF.

J is TRBJ1-1 and V is TRBV9; D perhaps matches TRBD1 (5 bases). V gave up 0 bases and J gave up 1 base, with 10 bases separating them. Germline CDR1 SGDLS, CDR2 YYNGEE. The CDR3 covers 15 residues. CDR3 nucleotides: TGTGCCAGCAGCGTAGTCGGAGGGACGAACACTGAAGCTTTCTTT. The encoded protein is CASSVVGGTNTEAFF.

The chain has TRBV7-3 and TRBJ2-5, with D unclear. V lost 1 base to trimming and J lost 2 bases, with 11 bases between them. The CDR3 runs 15 residues. Germline CDR1 is SGHTA and CDR2 is FQGTGA. CDR3 bases: TGTGCCAGCAGCTTAAGCCCAGGCAGACAAGAGACCCAGTACTTC. This codes for CASSLSPGRQETQYF.